The text below deals with one T cell receptor beta chain. These data are taken from a study of lung T cells in sarcoidosis with Löfgren's syndrome. The CDR3 length is 16 residues. V shed 1 base and J shed 1 base, with 12 bases lying between them. Per the germline V gene, CDR1 is SGHAT and CDR2 is FQNNGV. TCRdb called the reads again in MiXCR, with one record for every CDR3 protein. This table has 60,000 to 70,000 distinct CDR3 sequences, 21% appearing once. The sequence derives from a human donor with sarcoidosis (Löfgren's syndrome or another form), or a control subject (not recorded which). The rearrangement uses TRBV11-2 and TRBJ2-3, with a weak D call TRBD2 (5 bases). Input material: CD4+ T cells from PBMCs. This CDR3 reads CASSLVGSYGTDTQYF. The CDR3 DNA reads TGTGCCAGCAGCTTAGTGGGGAGCTACGGCACAGATACGCAGTATTTT.